This TCR beta chain appears in the sequencing data of a study of blood T cell repertoires in COVID-19. Overall study: Acute-phase and convalescent COVID-19 samples originated in the United States, Italy and Spain. PBMCs, B-cell-depleted T cells, or T cells provided the cDNA or gDNA that made up the material.

This clone showed up just a few times. Produced via immunoSEQ multiplex PCR; TCRdb's table is partial and in-frame only. The sample includes approximately 72,000 clones, about 89% of them seen just once. The CDR3 spans 15 residues. V lost 7 bases and J lost 6, with 21 bases in between. Per germline, CDR1 LNHDA and CDR2 SQIVND (reference sequence). This receptor was taken from a woman between 55 and 75 years old with acute or convalescent COVID-19. This chain uses TRBV19 with TRBJ1-2, with D perhaps TRBD1 (6 bases). The sample comprised peripheral blood. CDR3 region: CASTVGTPQEDGYTF. In nucleotides, the CDR3 is TGTGCCAGTACCGTTGGGACACCCCAGGAAGATGGCTACACCTTC. The full variable domain, in which reference TRBV19 and TRBJ1-2 provide the parts outside the CDR3, is DGGITQSPKYLFRKEGQNVTLSCEQNLNHDAMYWYRQDPGQGLRLIYYSQIVNDFQKGDIAEGYSVSREKKESFPLTVTSAQKNPTAFYLCASTVGTPQEDGYTFGSGTRLTVV.